What follows are 27 T cell receptor beta chains derived from one specimen sequenced in a study of blood T cell repertoires in COVID-19. Here immunoSEQ multiplex PCR was the method, and the copy in TCRdb shows in-frame clones only, minus some. The data contain some 150,000 clones, roughly 91% of them singletons. Sequences were obtained from peripheral blood. The receptors originated from a man in his sixties with active or convalescent COVID-19.

The genes are TRBV27 and TRBJ1-6, with TRBD1 matching 9 bases. The V segment lost 6 bases and the J segment 0 bases; nucleotides outside the gene matches: 9. This CDR3 is 18 amino acids long. Looked up from germline, CDR1 is MNHEY and CDR2 is SMNVEV (reference sequence). The CDR3 DNA reads as TGTGCCAGCAGACTAGGACAGGGGCTAAGCTCCTATAATTCACCCCTCCACTTT. Translated: CASRLGQGLSSYNSPLHF.

The chain is built from TRBV10-1 and TRBJ1-5; D ambiguous. The CDR3 sequence is 15 residues long. Germline V lookup: CDR1 WNHNN, CDR2 SYGVQD (reference sequence). The V gene lost 7 bases and the J gene lost 4 bases, with 17 bases spanning the gap. CDR3: CASTIPSLINQPQHF. The CDR3 DNA reads as TGCGCCAGCACAATTCCGAGCTTAATAAATCAGCCCCAGCATTTT.

This sequence joins TRBV10-3 and TRBJ2-1; 9 bases fit TRBD2. CDR3 size: 16 residues. The J segment lost 6 bases and the V segment lost 1 base, leaving 7 bases of the junction unmatched. Germline V gene sequence: CDR1 ENHRY, CDR2 SYGVKD. CDR3 nucleotides: TGTGCCATCAGTGAGTGGGTAGCGGGAGAGGGCAATGAGCAGTTCTTC. Translated: CAISEWVAGEGNEQFF.

The chain combines TRBV3-1 (or the pseudogene TRBV3-2) with TRBJ2-1, with 11 bases identical to TRBD2. Germline CDR1 reads LGHDT; CDR2 reads YNNKEL (reference sequence). The CDR3 contains 15 residues. After removal of 3 bases from V and 15 bases from J, the junction contained 13 bases not matched to a gene. The CDR3 DNA follows: TGTGCCAGCAGCCAGGCCCTAGTAACTAGCGGGGGTTGGTTCTTC. This translates into CASSQALVTSGGWFF.

V usage is TRBV5-8 and J usage is TRBJ2-7; 9 bases fit TRBD1. Germline lookup yields CDR1 SGHTS and CDR2 YDEGEE. V lost 4 bases, J lost 3 bases, and 8 bases stayed unmatched. The CDR3 length is 15 residues. CDR3 sequence reads: CASSLPGQGGYEQYF. Here the CDR3 DNA reads TGTGCCAGCAGCCTACCGGGACAGGGCGGCTACGAGCAGTACTTC.

The V call is TRBV7-8, the J call TRBJ2-3; 11 positions agree with TRBD2. Germline lookup yields CDR1 SGHVS and CDR2 FQNEAQ. The J segment lost 7 bases and the V segment lost 0 bases, leaving 9 bases of the junction unmatched. CDR3 length equals 17 residues. The DNA of the CDR3 is TGTGCCAGCAGCTTAGCCGGGACTAGCGGAGGGGAACATACGCAGTATTTT. Its translation: CASSLAGTSGGEHTQYF.

Only a few counts were recorded for this clone. The chain is built from TRBV15 and TRBJ1-1; no firm D call. V was shortened by 0 bases and J by 3 bases, with 5 bases between the two germline ends. The CDR3 has 13 residues. Germline CDR1 is LNHNV and CDR2 is YYDKDF (reference sequence). The CDR3 reads CATSRDRYTEAFF. For the CDR3, the DNA is TGTGCCACCAGCAGAGACCGGTACACTGAAGCTTTCTTT.

V gene TRBV3-1 (or the pseudogene TRBV3-2) combines with J gene TRBJ1-6, with D unclear. Trimming took 0 bases from V and 0 from J, leaving 6 bases between them. The CDR3 totals 16 residues. The germline V gene encodes CDR1 LGHDT and CDR2 YNNKEL (reference sequence). The CDR3 spells CASSQEASSYNSPLHF. The CDR3 DNA reads as TGTGCCAGCAGCCAAGAGGCCAGCTCCTATAATTCACCCCTCCACTTT.

The table lists this clone with a few counts. This chain links TRBV28 with TRBJ1-2; D is perhaps TRBD1 (6 bases). V was pared by 8 bases and J by 4 bases, with 11 bases between. The germline gives CDR1 MDHEN, CDR2 SYDVKM. The CDR3 is 12 residues long. The DNA for the CDR3 is TGTGCCAGCTCGGACAGCACCTATGGCTACACCTTC. It codes for CASSDSTYGYTF.

V gene TRBV5-4 combines with J gene TRBJ2-7; 8 positions match TRBD2. The CDR3 consists of 16 residues. The germline V gene encodes CDR1 SGHNT and CDR2 YYREEE (reference sequence). The trim removed 4 bases at V and 5 bases at J, leaving 14 bases unmatched. CDR3 amino acids: CASSLTRSGRGDEQYF. CDR3 bases: TGTGCCAGCAGCCTTACGCGGAGCGGGAGAGGCGACGAGCAGTACTTC.

The rearrangement joins TRBV14 to TRBJ2-7; D is undetermined. CDR1 and CDR2 from the germline V gene are SGHDN and FVKESK. This CDR3 is built from 12 residues. V was pared by 1 base and J by 4 bases, with 5 bases between. CDR3 DNA: TGTGCCAGCAGCCAAGTCCGTTACGAGCAGTACTTC. This encodes CASSQVRYEQYF.

The V and J genes are TRBV5-6 and TRBJ1-2, with 10 bases aligning to TRBD1. V was clipped by 2 bases and J by 8 bases; unmatched bases: 9. The CDR3 sequence is 15 residues long. Germline V gives CDR1 SGHDT, CDR2 YYEEEE. The CDR3, as DNA: TGTGCCAGCAGCTTCCGGGACAGGGGTTTGGGAGGCTACACCTTC. This translates into CASSFRDRGLGGYTF.

V is TRBV18 and J is TRBJ1-4; 9 nucleotides match TRBD1. CDR1 is KGHSH and CDR2 is LQKENI in the germline V gene. The V gene end was trimmed by 3 bases and the J gene end by 3 bases; junction bases not matched to a gene: 5. This CDR3 comprises 16 residues. The CDR3 sequence: CASSPGTGRSNEKLFF. CDR3 sequence (DNA): TGTGCCAGCTCACCCGGGACAGGGAGGTCTAATGAAAAACTGTTTTTT.

This clone was found once. The chain has TRBV6-5 and TRBJ1-1; no definite D call. In germline, CDR1 is MNHEY, CDR2 SVGAGI. The CDR3 contains 11 residues. Trimming left V 6 bases short and J 5 bases short, with 7 bases between. CDR3 in DNA: TGTGCCAGCAGGCGGGATACTGAAGCTTTCTTT. Translation: CASRRDTEAFF.

The genes are TRBV19 and TRBJ1-5; unclear D gene. V was trimmed by 6 bases and J by 5 bases, leaving 8 bases between them. Germline values: CDR1 LNHDA, CDR2 SQIVND (reference sequence). The CDR3 consists of 12 residues. This chain's CDR3 is CASSGGYQPQHF. The CDR3 nucleotides read TGTGCCAGTAGCGGCGGTTATCAGCCCCAGCATTTT.

The V and J genes are TRBV6-5 and TRBJ1-4, with 8 bases lining up with TRBD1. Germline CDR1 and CDR2: MNHEY and SVGAGI. J was trimmed by 2 bases and V by 6 bases; bases with no gene match: 2. The CDR3 is made up of 14 amino acids. The CDR3 region has the DNA TGTGCCAGCAGGACAGGGGACACTAATGAAAAACTGTTTTTT. Amino acids: CASRTGDTNEKLFF.

V usage is TRBV7-2 and J usage is TRBJ2-1; 13 bases are a match to TRBD2. Germline V gene sequence: CDR1 SGHTA, CDR2 FQGNSA. J was trimmed by 6 bases and V by 1 base; bases with no gene match: 9. This CDR3 has 18 residues. CDR3 loop: CASSLVPPLAGGPNEQFF. Written as DNA, the CDR3 is TGTGCCAGCAGCTTAGTTCCCCCACTAGCGGGGGGGCCCAATGAGCAGTTCTTC. Looking up the rest from reference TRBV7-2 and TRBJ2-1 gives the full variable domain: GAGVSQSPSNKVTEKGKDVELRCDPISGHTALYWYRQSLGQGLEFLIYFQGNSAPDKSGLPSDRFSAERTGGSVSTLTIQRTQQEDSAVYLCASSLVPPLAGGPNEQFFGPGTRLTVL.

V gene TRBV18 combines with J gene TRBJ2-2; 9 bases line up with TRBD1. V was pared by 5 bases and J by 3 bases, with 7 bases of the junction left unmatched. This CDR3 region has 16 residues. CDR1 and CDR2 from the germline V gene are KGHSH and LQKENI. CDR3 loop: CASSEQGALDTGELFF. The CDR3 nucleotides read TGTGCCAGCTCAGAACAGGGGGCGCTGGACACCGGGGAGCTGTTTTTT.

The chain combines TRBV6-1 with TRBJ2-1, with TRBD2 identical over 7 bases. The CDR3 covers 12 residues. Germline V gives CDR1 MNHNS, CDR2 SASEGT. V shed 2 bases and J 8 bases; nucleotides not matched to a gene: 0. The DNA for the CDR3 is TGTGCCAGCAGTGAACTAGCGGATGAGCAGTTCTTC. Translated, it gives CASSELADEQFF.

The genes are TRBV7-6 and TRBJ2-1, with a tentative D call TRBD1 (5 bases). The CDR3 has 16 residues. The germline gives CDR1 SGHVS, CDR2 FNYEAQ. V was cut by 3 bases and J by 2 bases, with 14 bases left in between. CDR3: CASSFILGAPYNEQFF. CDR3 DNA: TGTGCCAGCAGCTTTATCTTAGGGGCCCCCTACAATGAGCAGTTCTTC. Together with reference TRBV7-6 and TRBJ2-1, the CDR3 gives the full variable domain: GAGVSQSPRYKVTKRGQDVALRCDPISGHVSLYWYRQALGQGPEFLTYFNYEAQQDKSGLPNDRFSAERPEGSISTLTIQRTEQRDSAMYRCASSFILGAPYNEQFFGPGTRLTVL.

CDR3 amino acids: CASSRTRQFSPLHF. DNA for the CDR3: TGTGCCAGCAGCAGGACGAGACAGTTCTCACCCCTCCACTTT. The gene calls are TRBV6-5 and TRBJ1-6; tentative D call: TRBD1 (5 bases). The CDR3 covers 14 residues. The ends were cut back, 6 bases at V and 10 bases at J, with 16 bases in the middle. Germline CDR1 reads MNHEY; CDR2 reads SVGAGI.

This chain joins TRBV18 and TRBJ2-3, with a weak D call TRBD2 (6 bases). CDR3 length equals 14 residues. Trimming left V 2 bases short and J 2 bases short, with 8 bases between. Germline CDR1 reads KGHSH; CDR2 reads LQKENI. CDR3 sequence: CASSPTGVTDTQYF. The CDR3 bases are TGTGCCAGCTCACCAACGGGAGTCACAGATACGCAGTATTTT.

The rearrangement uses TRBV2 and TRBJ1-1; 7 bases fit TRBD1. The CDR3 contains 14 residues. V shed 2 bases and J 6 bases; nucleotides not matched to a gene: 6. Germline V gene sequence: CDR1 SNHLY, CDR2 FYNNEI. Here the CDR3 DNA reads TGTGCCAGCAGTGAAACCAGGGGGAGAGCTGAAGCTTTCTTT. It codes for CASSETRGRAEAFF.

The chain has TRBV5-4 and TRBJ2-5, with D possibly matching TRBD1 (6 bases). Germline lookup yields CDR1 SGHNT and CDR2 YYREEE (reference sequence). The germline V and J ends were trimmed by 6 bases and 1 base, with 13 bases remaining between them. The CDR3 is 14 amino acids. The CDR3 DNA reads as TGTGCCAGCACCACGGCAGGGGTCCAAGAGACCCAGTACTTC. Translated: CASTTAGVQETQYF.

The chain couples TRBV28 to TRBJ1-5; D is possibly TRBD1 (6 bases). The CDR3 is 15 residues long. Germline V gives CDR1 MDHEN, CDR2 SYDVKM. The V gene lost 6 bases and the J gene lost 3 bases, with 15 bases spanning the gap. For the CDR3, the DNA is TGTGCCAGCAGCCTCACAGGGATACTCAATCAGCCCCAGCATTTT. Protein sequence: CASSLTGILNQPQHF. Filled out from reference TRBV28 and TRBJ1-5, the complete variable domain reads DVKVTQSSRYLVKRTGEKVFLECVQDMDHENMFWYRQDPGLGLRLIYFSYDVKMKEKGDIPEGYSVSREKKERFSLILESASTNQTSMYLCASSLTGILNQPQHFGDGTRLSIL.

The chain combines TRBV2 with TRBJ2-1, with TRBD2 matching 7 bases. The junction had 7 bases not matched to a gene; V was cut back by 6 bases and J by 2 bases. Germline V lookup: CDR1 SNHLY, CDR2 FYNNEI. The CDR3 consists of 15 residues. Written as DNA, the CDR3 is TGTGCCAGCAGCCCTAGCGGAACAGCCTACAATGAGCAGTTCTTC. Translating gives CASSPSGTAYNEQFF.

CDR3 sequence: CASRPTVAETQYF. The DNA for the CDR3 is TGTGCCAGCAGGCCGACAGTAGCAGAGACCCAGTACTTC. The genes are TRBV12-3 or TRBV12-4 and TRBJ2-5; tentative D call: TRBD1 (5 bases). Trimming stripped 6 bases from V and 4 bases from J, with 12 bases between. This CDR3 has 13 residues.